Presented here are 25 T cell receptor beta chains from one specimen sequenced in a study of vaccination effects on CD4 cells after COVID-19. Before sequencing, viral peptide pools were used by the ViraFEST assay to expand antigen-specific CD4+ T cells. Once cultured for about 9 days, the cells underwent separation to obtain CD4+ T cells. Only in-frame clones appear in the TCRdb table, and some are missing; sequencing was by immunoSEQ multiplex PCR. The sample contains 30,000 or so clones, 55% to 75% of which appear only once. These receptors have no known antigen. Sample: CD4+ T cells from PBMCs cultured with HCoV-229E spike peptides, taken before COVID-19 vaccination. These receptors originate from a human donor who received a COVID-19 vaccine.

The CDR3 reads CASSPQGGYEQYF. CDR3 nucleotides: TGTGCCAGCAGCCCCCAGGGTGGCTACGAGCAGTACTTC. The chain couples TRBV11-1 to TRBJ2-7; TRBD1 might be the D (5 bases). The CDR3 is 13 amino acids. Germline CDR1 reads SGHAT; CDR2 reads FQDESV (reference sequence). The V end was cut by 5 bases, the J end by 3 bases, with 11 bases between.

The chain has TRBV12-3 or TRBV12-4 and TRBJ1-1; TRBD1 might be the D (5 bases). The V and J ends lost 7 bases and 1 base respectively, with 10 bases between them. The CDR3 extends over 13 amino acids. The CDR3 region is CASTPGPNTEAFF. The DNA of the CDR3 is TGTGCCAGCACGCCGGGACCGAACACTGAAGCTTTCTTT.

The chain recombines TRBV25-1 with TRBJ2-7; D possibly uses TRBD1 or TRBD2 (5 bases each). The CDR3 consists of 14 residues. Germline assignment: CDR1 MGHDK and CDR2 SYGVNS. Trimming removed 3 bases from V and 0 bases from J, with 9 bases in between. In DNA form, the CDR3 reads TGTGCCAGCAGTGACGGGACGGGCTCCTACGAGCAGTACTTC. Translation: CASSDGTGSYEQYF.

The J gene is TRBJ2-5, the V gene TRBV5-4; 7 positions agree with TRBD2. Germline values: CDR1 SGHNT, CDR2 YYREEE (reference sequence). The CDR3 extends over 13 amino acids. The junction had 5 bases not matched to a gene; V was cut back by 4 bases and J by 5 bases. Here the CDR3 DNA reads TGTGCCAGCAGCATCAGCGGGGCGGAGACCCAGTACTTC. It is translated as CASSISGAETQYF.

The sample holds a few counts of this clone. V and J are TRBV16 and TRBJ1-2; D ambiguous. CDR1 and CDR2 (germline): KGHSY, FQNENV. This CDR3 contains 13 residues. V lost 0 bases and J 8 bases, leaving 10 bases between the germline ends. CDR3 sequence (DNA): TGTGCCAGCAGCCAATCCCGGGATGGGGGCTACACCTTC. Residues: CASSQSRDGGYTF.

The rearrangement uses TRBV3-1 (or the pseudogene TRBV3-2) and TRBJ1-1, with D maybe TRBD1 (6 bases). Trimming cost V 8 bases and J 3 bases, with 13 bases left between them. Germline V CDR1 and CDR2: LGHDT, YNNKEL (reference sequence). The CDR3 is made up of 13 amino acids. The CDR3 DNA reads TGTGCCAGCTCCTCCAACAGGGACACTGAAGCTTTCTTT. This codes for CASSSNRDTEAFF.

This clone occurred a few times. The chain joins TRBV5-4 to TRBJ2-7; a possible D gene is TRBD1 (5 bases). The CDR3 is 13 amino acids. V shed 6 bases and J shed 7 bases, with 17 bases lying between them. CDR1 SGHNT and CDR2 YYREEE come from the germline V gene (reference sequence). CDR3 region: CASTVVGNREQYF. Here the CDR3 DNA reads TGTGCCAGCACCGTGGTTGGGAACAGGGAGCAGTACTTC.

Judged by abundance, this clone is large (0.1 to 1%). The V call is TRBV21-1, the J call TRBJ1-2; no DNA check was done on the table's D call, TRBD1. TRBV21-1 has pseudogene status. The CDR3 covers 13 residues. The CDR3 here is CASTEPGQGGYTF. The CDR3 bases are TGTGCCAGCACCGAACCGGGACAGGGTGGCTACACCTTC.

V is TRBV6-6 and J is TRBJ2-3; 8 bases map to TRBD2. After removal of 8 bases from V and 2 bases from J, the junction contained 9 bases not matched to a gene. This CDR3 is 15 amino acids long. CDR1 and CDR2 from the germline V gene are MNHNY and SVGAGI (reference sequence). The DNA of the CDR3 is TGTGCCAGCCACCCCGGGGGGGGAGTCACAGATACGCAGTATTTT. Its translation is CASHPGGGVTDTQYF.

This chain uses TRBV18 with TRBJ2-5; no clear D gene. CDR3 length equals 14 residues. The V and J ends lost 3 bases and 2 bases respectively, with 10 bases between them. CDR1 KGHSH and CDR2 LQKENI come from the germline V gene. The CDR3 DNA sequence: TGTGCCAGCTCACCGGGCCTGAAGCAAGAGACCCAGTACTTC. It encodes CASSPGLKQETQYF.

The rearrangement joins TRBV29-1 to TRBJ2-5; D is undetermined. Germline values: CDR1 SQVTM, CDR2 ANQGSEA. CDR3 length: 13 residues. V dropped 5 bases and J dropped 4 bases, with 14 bases sitting between them. The chain's CDR3 is CSVRALWGETQYF. The CDR3 DNA sequence: TGCAGCGTTAGGGCCCTGTGGGGAGAGACCCAGTACTTC.

This clone was observed a handful of times. V gene TRBV28 combines with J gene TRBJ1-1, with TRBD1 as a possible D gene (5 bases). The CDR3 covers 12 residues. With 9 bases removed from V and 7 bases from J, the gap between germline ends came to 15 bases. Per germline, CDR1 MDHEN and CDR2 SYDVKM. DNA for the CDR3: TGTGCCAGTCACCGGGACGTCTTTGAAGCTTTCTTT. This translates into CASHRDVFEAFF.

The CDR3 region has the DNA TGTGCCAGCAGCTTACTGGTGGATACGCAGTATTTT. It specifies CASSLLVDTQYF. The genes are TRBV11-2 and TRBJ2-3, with D unclear. The CDR3 covers 12 residues. The ends were cut back, 2 bases at V and 6 bases at J, with 6 bases in the middle. Germline V gene lookup returns CDR1 SGHAT and CDR2 FQNNGV.

The V call is TRBV5-1, the J call TRBJ1-2; D might be TRBD1 (6 bases). This CDR3 spans 14 amino acids. V gave up 4 bases and J gave up 4 bases, with 14 bases separating them. Germline V gene lookup returns CDR1 SGHRS and CDR2 YFSETQ. CDR3 amino acids: CASSPGQKAYGYTF. The CDR3 DNA follows: TGCGCCAGCAGCCCCGGACAGAAAGCCTATGGCTACACCTTC.

The rearrangement uses TRBV19 and TRBJ2-5; D is tentatively TRBD1 or TRBD2 (5 bases each). Trimming took 6 bases from V and 1 from J, leaving 9 bases between them. Germline CDR1 LNHDA, CDR2 SQIVND (reference sequence). This CDR3 contains 13 residues. The CDR3 nucleotides are TGTGCCAGTAGGGGACGGACCCAAGAGACCCAGTACTTC. Its translation is CASRGRTQETQYF.

The chain uses TRBV19 and TRBJ2-1; 9 nucleotides align to TRBD2. The germline V gene encodes CDR1 LNHDA and CDR2 SQIVND (reference sequence). Losses at the gene ends were 6 bases for V and 6 bases for J; bases not matched to a gene: 6. The length of the CDR3 is 14 residues. As DNA, the CDR3 is TGTGCCAGTAGCTCCGGGACTAGCAGCAATGAGCAGTTCTTC. Amino acids: CASSSGTSSNEQFF.

The chain recombines TRBV19 with TRBJ1-1; 7 bases match TRBD1. The CDR3 spans 11 residues. V lost 6 bases and J lost 8; bases outside the gene matches: 3. CDR1 is LNHDA, CDR2 SQIVND, per germline (reference sequence). CDR3 nucleotides: TGTGCCAGTAGCCCGGGACAGGAAGCTTTCTTT. Its protein product is CASSPGQEAFF.

The sample holds a few counts of this clone. DNA for the CDR3: TGTGCCAGCAGTTTAGCGCGGGGGAAGCAGTACTTC. Residues: CASSLARGKQYF. The chain combines TRBV12-3 or TRBV12-4 with TRBJ2-7; 7 bases fit TRBD2. With V trimmed by 0 bases and J by 8 bases, 1 base remained unmatched. The CDR3 spans 12 residues.

The genes are TRBV6-4 and TRBJ2-3; a weak D match, TRBD1 (6 bases). This CDR3 has 14 residues. CDR1 is MRHNA and CDR2 is SNTAGT in the germline V gene. Trimming stripped 6 bases from V and 2 bases from J, with 12 bases between. CDR3 region: CASRRTVTTDTQYF. The CDR3 coding sequence is TGTGCCAGCAGGCGGACAGTAACCACAGATACGCAGTATTTT.

This chain joins TRBV5-1 and TRBJ2-5; no reliable D call. Germline V gene sequence: CDR1 SGHRS, CDR2 YFSETQ. Trimming stripped 1 base from V and 4 bases from J, with 8 bases between. The CDR3 is 13 amino acids. CDR3 bases: TGCGCCAGCAGCTTGTACCCGGGAGAGACCCAGTACTTC. Residues: CASSLYPGETQYF.

The chain combines TRBV19 with TRBJ1-6, with TRBD1 matching 10 bases. This CDR3 is 18 amino acids long. CDR1 is LNHDA and CDR2 is SQIVND in the germline V gene (reference sequence). Germline trimming cut 3 bases from V and 7 bases from J; bases unmatched to any gene: 12. The CDR3 loop is CASSIGDRGRFGNSPLHF. In DNA, the CDR3 is TGTGCCAGTAGTATTGGTGACAGGGGGCGCTTCGGGAATTCACCCCTCCACTTT. Drawing the rest from reference TRBV19 and TRBJ1-6, the complete variable domain is DGGITQSPKYLFRKEGQNVTLSCEQNLNHDAMYWYRQDPGQGLRLIYYSQIVNDFQKGDIAEGYSVSREKKESFPLTVTSAQKNPTAFYLCASSIGDRGRFGNSPLHFGNGTRLTVT.

V usage is TRBV18 and J usage is TRBJ1-2, with D possibly being TRBD1 (6 bases). The V and J ends lost 0 bases and 5 bases respectively, with 10 bases between them. The CDR3 covers 14 residues. The germline gives CDR1 KGHSH, CDR2 LQKENI. The CDR3 DNA reads as TGTGCCAGCTCACCACCGGGGGCAGCTTATGGCTACACCTTC. Translation gives CASSPPGAAYGYTF.

J is TRBJ1-3 and V is TRBV11-2; D unresolved. There are 13 residues in the CDR3. Germline CDR1 reads SGHAT; CDR2 reads FQNNGV. The germline V and J ends were trimmed by 1 base and 7 bases, with 8 bases remaining between them. Here the CDR3 DNA reads TGTGCCAGCAGCTTAGGGCTGTTGAACACCATATATTTT. Its translation is CASSLGLLNTIYF.

The rearrangement uses TRBV5-1 and TRBJ2-2, with D possibly matching TRBD1 (6 bases). V dropped 2 bases and J dropped 0 bases, with 11 bases sitting between them. The CDR3 length is 16 residues. CDR1 and CDR2 from the germline V gene are SGHRS and YFSETQ. The CDR3 spells CASSFDRTANTGELFF. The CDR3 bases are TGCGCCAGCAGCTTTGATCGGACAGCGAACACCGGGGAGCTGTTTTTT.

This clone occurred a few times. CDR3 region: CASSLEGQGDSPLHF. CDR3 DNA: TGTGCCAGCAGCTTGGAGGGACAGGGGGATTCACCCCTCCACTTT. The J gene is TRBJ1-6, the V gene TRBV5-4; 11 bases match TRBD1. The CDR3 loop spans 15 amino acids. Germline trimming cut 0 bases from V and 8 bases from J; bases unmatched to any gene: 1. CDR1 is SGHNT and CDR2 is YYREEE in the germline V gene (reference sequence).